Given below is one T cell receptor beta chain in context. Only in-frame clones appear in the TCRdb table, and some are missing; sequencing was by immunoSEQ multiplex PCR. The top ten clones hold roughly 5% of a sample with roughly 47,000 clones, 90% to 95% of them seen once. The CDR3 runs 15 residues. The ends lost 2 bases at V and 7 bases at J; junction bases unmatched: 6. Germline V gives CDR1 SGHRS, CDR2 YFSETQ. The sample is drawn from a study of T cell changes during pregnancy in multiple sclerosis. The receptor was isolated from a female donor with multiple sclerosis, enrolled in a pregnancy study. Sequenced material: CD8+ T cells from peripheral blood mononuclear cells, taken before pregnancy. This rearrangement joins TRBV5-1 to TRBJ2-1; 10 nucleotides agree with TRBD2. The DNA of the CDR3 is TGCGCCAGCAGCTTAACTAGCGGGATTGGTAATGAGCAGTTCTTC. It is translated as CASSLTSGIGNEQFF.